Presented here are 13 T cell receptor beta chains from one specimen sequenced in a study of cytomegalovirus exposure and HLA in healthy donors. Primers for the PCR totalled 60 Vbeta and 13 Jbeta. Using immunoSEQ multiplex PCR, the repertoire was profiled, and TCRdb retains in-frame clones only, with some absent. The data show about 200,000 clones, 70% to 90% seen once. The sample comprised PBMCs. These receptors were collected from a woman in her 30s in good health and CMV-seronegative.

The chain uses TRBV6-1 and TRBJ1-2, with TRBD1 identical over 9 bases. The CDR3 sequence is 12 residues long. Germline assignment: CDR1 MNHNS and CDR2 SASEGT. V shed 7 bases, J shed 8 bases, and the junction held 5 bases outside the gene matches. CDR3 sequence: CASKLGTGGYTF. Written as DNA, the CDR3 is TGTGCCAGCAAACTGGGGACAGGGGGCTACACCTTC.

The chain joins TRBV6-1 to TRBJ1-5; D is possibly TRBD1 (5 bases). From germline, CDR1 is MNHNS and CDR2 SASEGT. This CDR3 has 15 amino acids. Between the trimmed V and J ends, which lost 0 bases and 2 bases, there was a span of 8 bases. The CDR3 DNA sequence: TGTGCCAGCAGTGAAGCCTTGACAGGCAATCAGCCCCAGCATTTT. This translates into CASSEALTGNQPQHF.

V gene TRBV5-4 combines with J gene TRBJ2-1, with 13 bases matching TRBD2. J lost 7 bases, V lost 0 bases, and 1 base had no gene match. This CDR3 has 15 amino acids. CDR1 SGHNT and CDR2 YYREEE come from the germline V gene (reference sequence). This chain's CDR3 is CASSLGGLAGNEQFF. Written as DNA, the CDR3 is TGTGCCAGCAGCTTGGGGGGACTAGCGGGAAATGAGCAGTTCTTC.

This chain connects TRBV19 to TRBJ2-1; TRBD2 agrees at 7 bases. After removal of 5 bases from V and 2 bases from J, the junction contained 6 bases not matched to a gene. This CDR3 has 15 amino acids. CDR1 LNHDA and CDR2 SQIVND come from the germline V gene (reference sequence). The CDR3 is CASSVGAGPYNEQFF. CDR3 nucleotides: TGTGCCAGTAGTGTGGGAGCGGGGCCCTACAATGAGCAGTTCTTC.

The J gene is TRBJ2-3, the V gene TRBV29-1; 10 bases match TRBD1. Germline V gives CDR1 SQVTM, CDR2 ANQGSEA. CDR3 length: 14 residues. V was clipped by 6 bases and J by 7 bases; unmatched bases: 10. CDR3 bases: TGCAGCGTAGGTCCGGGACAGGGGATGAATACGCAGTATTTT. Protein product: CSVGPGQGMNTQYF.

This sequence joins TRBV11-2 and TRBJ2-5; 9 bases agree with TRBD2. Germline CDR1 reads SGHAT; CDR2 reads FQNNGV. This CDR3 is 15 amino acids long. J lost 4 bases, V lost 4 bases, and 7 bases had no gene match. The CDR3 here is CASSSGASGVETQYF. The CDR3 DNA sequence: TGTGCCAGCAGCTCGGGGGCTAGCGGGGTAGAGACCCAGTACTTC.

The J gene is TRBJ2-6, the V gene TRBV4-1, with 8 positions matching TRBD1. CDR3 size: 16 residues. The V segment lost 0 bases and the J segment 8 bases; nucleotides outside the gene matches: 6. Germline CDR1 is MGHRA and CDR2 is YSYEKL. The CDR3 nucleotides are TGCGCCAGCAGCCAAGATCGGACAGGGAGGACCAACGTCCTGACTTTC. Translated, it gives CASSQDRTGRTNVLTF.

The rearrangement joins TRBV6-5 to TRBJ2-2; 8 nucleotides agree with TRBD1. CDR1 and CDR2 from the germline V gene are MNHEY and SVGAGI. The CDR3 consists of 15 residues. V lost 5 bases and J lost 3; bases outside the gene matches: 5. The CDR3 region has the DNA TGTGCCAGCAGTAGCGACAGGGGAGACACCGGGGAGCTGTTTTTT. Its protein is CASSSDRGDTGELFF.

CDR3 nucleotide sequence: TGTGCCAGCAGTTCAACGTTCCGGGAGACCCAGTACTTC. Its protein product is CASSSTFRETQYF. The rearrangement links TRBV28 to TRBJ2-5; no reliable D call. The CDR3 contains 13 residues. V was shortened by 4 bases and J by 5 bases, with 11 bases between the two germline ends. CDR1 is MDHEN and CDR2 is SYDVKM in the germline V gene.

In DNA form, the CDR3 reads TGTGCCAGCAGCTTTCTTATAGGGGGCCCTGAAGCTTTCTTT. Amino acids: CASSFLIGGPEAFF. The genes are TRBV11-2 and TRBJ1-1, with 7 bases that match TRBD1. This CDR3 has 14 residues. CDR1 is SGHAT and CDR2 is FQNNGV in the germline V gene. V trimming: 3 bases; J trimming: 6 bases; junction bases outside the gene matches: 7.

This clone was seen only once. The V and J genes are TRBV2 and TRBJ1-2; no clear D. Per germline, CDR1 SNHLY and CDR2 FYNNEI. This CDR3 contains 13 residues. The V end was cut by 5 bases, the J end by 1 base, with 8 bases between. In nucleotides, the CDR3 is TGTGCCAGCAGTTCCACATATAACTATGGCTACACCTTC. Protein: CASSSTYNYGYTF.

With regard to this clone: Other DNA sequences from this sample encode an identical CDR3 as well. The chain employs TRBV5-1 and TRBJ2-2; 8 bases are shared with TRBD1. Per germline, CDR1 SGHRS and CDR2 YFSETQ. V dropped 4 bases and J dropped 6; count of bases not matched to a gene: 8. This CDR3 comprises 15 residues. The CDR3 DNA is TGCGCCAGCAGCCCGCGGCAGGGGGCATCCGGGGAGCTGTTTTTT. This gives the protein CASSPRQGASGELFF.

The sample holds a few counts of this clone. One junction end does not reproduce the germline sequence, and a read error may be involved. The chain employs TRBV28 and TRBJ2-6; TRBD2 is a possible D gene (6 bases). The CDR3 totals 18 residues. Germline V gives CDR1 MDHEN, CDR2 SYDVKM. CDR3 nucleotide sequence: TGTGCCAGCACCCCCTCGGGAGACAGACGCTCTGGGGCCAACGGCCTGACTTTC. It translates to CASTPSGDRRSGANGLTF.